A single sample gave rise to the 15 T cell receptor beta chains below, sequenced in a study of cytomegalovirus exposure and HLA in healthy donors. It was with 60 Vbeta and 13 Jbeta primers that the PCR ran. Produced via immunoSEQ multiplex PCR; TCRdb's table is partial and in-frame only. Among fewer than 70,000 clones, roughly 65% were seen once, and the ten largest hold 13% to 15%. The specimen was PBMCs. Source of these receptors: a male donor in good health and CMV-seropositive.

The CDR3 bases are TGTGCCAGCAGTTCCATCCCGGAGGGCCCAACAGATACGCAGTATTTT. Translated: CASSSIPEGPTDTQYF. V gene TRBV27 combines with J gene TRBJ2-3; D is perhaps TRBD2 (6 bases). The CDR3 has 16 amino acids. Per germline, CDR1 MNHEY and CDR2 SMNVEV (reference sequence). Trimming shortened V by 4 bases and J by 3 bases, and 17 bases separated the two germline ends.

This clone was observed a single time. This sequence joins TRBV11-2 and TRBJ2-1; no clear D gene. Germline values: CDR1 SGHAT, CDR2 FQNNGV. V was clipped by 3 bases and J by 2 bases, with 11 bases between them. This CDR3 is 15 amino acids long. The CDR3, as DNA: TGTGCCAGCAGCTTCCCGAGTGTCCCCTACAATGAGCAGTTCTTC. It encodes CASSFPSVPYNEQFF. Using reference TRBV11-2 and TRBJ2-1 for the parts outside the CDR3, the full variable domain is EAGVAQSPRYKIIEKRQSVAFWCNPISGHATLYWYQQILGQGPKLLIQFQNNGVVDDSQLPKDRFSAERLKGVDSTLKIQPAKLEDSAVYLCASSFPSVPYNEQFFGPGTRLTVL.

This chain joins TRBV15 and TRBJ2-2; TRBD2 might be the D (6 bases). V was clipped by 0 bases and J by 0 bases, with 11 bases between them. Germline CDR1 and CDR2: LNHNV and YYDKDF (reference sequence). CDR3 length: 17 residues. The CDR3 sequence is CATSRDRGGANTGELFF. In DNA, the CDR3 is TGTGCCACCAGCAGAGATCGGGGCGGGGCGAACACCGGGGAGCTGTTTTTT.

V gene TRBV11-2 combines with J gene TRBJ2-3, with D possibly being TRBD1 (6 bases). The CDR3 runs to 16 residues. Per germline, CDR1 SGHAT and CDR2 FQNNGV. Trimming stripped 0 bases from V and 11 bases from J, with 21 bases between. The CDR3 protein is CASSLEGLFGRGMQYF. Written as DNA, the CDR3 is TGTGCCAGCAGCTTAGAAGGACTCTTTGGAAGGGGGATGCAGTATTTT.

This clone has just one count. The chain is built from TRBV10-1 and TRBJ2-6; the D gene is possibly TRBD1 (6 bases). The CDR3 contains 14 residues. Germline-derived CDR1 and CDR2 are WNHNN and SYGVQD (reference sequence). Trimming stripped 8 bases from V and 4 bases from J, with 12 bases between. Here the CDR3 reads CASSRGEGANVLTF. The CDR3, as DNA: TGCGCCAGCTCCAGGGGCGAGGGGGCCAACGTCCTGACTTTC.

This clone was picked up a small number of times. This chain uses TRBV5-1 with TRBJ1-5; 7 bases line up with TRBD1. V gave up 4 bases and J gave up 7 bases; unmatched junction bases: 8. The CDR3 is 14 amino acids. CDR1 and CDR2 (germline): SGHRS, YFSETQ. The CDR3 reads CASSPEGAGQPQHF. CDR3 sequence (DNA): TGCGCCAGCAGCCCGGAGGGGGCAGGGCAGCCCCAGCATTTT.

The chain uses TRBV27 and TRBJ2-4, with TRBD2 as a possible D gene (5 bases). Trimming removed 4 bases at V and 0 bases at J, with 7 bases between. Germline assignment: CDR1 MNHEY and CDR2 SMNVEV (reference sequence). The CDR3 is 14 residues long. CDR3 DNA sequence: TGTGCCAGCAGTTCCGGGGAAGCCAAAAACATTCAGTACTTC. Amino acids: CASSSGEAKNIQYF.

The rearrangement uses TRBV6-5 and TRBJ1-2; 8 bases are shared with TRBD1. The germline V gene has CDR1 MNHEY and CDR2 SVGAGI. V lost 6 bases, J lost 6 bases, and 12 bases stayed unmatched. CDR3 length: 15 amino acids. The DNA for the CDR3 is TGTGCCAGCAGGGCCCCTATAGGACAGGGCAATGGCTACACCTTC. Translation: CASRAPIGQGNGYTF.

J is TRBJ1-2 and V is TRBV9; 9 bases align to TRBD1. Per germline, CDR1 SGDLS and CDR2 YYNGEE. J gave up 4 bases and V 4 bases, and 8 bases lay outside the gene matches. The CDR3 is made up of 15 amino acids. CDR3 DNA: TGTGCCAGCAGCCCGCCCGGGACAGGGATCTATGGCTACACCTTC. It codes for CASSPPGTGIYGYTF.

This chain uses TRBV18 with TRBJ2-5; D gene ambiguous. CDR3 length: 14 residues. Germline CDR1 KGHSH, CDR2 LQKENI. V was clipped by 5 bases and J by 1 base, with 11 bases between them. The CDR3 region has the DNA TGTGCCAGCTCAGCCCGACTGGGCCAAGAGACCCAGTACTTC. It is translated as CASSARLGQETQYF.

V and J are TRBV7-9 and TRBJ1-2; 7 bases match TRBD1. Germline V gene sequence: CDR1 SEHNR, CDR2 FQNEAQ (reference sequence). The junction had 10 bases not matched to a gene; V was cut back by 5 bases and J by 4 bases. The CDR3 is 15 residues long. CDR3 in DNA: TGTGCCAGCAGCGTCATACAGGGGATTTTCTATGGCTACACCTTC. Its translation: CASSVIQGIFYGYTF.

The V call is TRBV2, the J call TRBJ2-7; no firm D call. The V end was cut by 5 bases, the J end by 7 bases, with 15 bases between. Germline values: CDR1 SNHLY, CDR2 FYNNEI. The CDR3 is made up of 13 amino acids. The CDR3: CASSTRPLGEQYF. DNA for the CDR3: TGTGCCAGCAGTACGCGCCCTCTAGGTGAGCAGTACTTC.

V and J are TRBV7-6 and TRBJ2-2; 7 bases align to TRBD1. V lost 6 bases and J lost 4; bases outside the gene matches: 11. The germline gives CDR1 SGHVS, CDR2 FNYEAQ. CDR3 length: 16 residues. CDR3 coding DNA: TGTGCCAGCAGTCACTCAGGGGGTGGTATCACCGGGGAGCTGTTTTTT. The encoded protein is CASSHSGGGITGELFF.

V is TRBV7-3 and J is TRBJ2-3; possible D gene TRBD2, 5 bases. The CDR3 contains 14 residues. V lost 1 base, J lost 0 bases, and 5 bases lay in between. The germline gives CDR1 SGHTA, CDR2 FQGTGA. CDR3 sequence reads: CASSLRTSTDTQYF. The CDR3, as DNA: TGTGCCAGCAGCTTAAGGACTAGCACAGATACGCAGTATTTT. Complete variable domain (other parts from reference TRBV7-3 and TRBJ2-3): GAGVSQTPSNKVTEKGKYVELRCDPISGHTALYWYRQSLGQGPEFLIYFQGTGAADDSGLPNDRFFAVRPEGSVSTLKIQRTERGDSAVYLCASSLRTSTDTQYFGPGTRLTVL.

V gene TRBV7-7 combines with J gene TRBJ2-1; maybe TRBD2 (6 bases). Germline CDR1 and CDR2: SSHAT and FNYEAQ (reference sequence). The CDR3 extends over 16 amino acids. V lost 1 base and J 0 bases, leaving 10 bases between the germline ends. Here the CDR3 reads CASSLEMTSSYNEQFF. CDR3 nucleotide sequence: TGTGCCAGCAGCTTAGAAATGACTAGCTCCTACAATGAGCAGTTCTTC.